This T cell receptor beta chain was documented in a study of shared clonotypes between healthy human individuals. Generated by immunoSEQ multiplex PCR, the TCRdb table keeps only in-frame clones and is missing some. The table has some 2.4 million clones, roughly 93% seen once. The CDR3 consists of 14 residues. V lost 8 bases and J 0 bases, leaving 10 bases between the germline ends. Germline V gives CDR1 MDHEN, CDR2 SYDVKM. Sequencing input: naive CD4+ T cells from PBMCs. The subset: CD45RA+ positively selected. This chain joins TRBV28 and TRBJ1-4, with D maybe TRBD1 (5 bases). The sequence came from a man younger than 35 in good health. Some clones in this sample may be carry-over from other donors' samples. The CDR3 DNA is TGTGCCAGCCGTTCGGGGGCAACTAATGAAAAACTGTTTTTT. It is translated as CASRSGATNEKLFF.